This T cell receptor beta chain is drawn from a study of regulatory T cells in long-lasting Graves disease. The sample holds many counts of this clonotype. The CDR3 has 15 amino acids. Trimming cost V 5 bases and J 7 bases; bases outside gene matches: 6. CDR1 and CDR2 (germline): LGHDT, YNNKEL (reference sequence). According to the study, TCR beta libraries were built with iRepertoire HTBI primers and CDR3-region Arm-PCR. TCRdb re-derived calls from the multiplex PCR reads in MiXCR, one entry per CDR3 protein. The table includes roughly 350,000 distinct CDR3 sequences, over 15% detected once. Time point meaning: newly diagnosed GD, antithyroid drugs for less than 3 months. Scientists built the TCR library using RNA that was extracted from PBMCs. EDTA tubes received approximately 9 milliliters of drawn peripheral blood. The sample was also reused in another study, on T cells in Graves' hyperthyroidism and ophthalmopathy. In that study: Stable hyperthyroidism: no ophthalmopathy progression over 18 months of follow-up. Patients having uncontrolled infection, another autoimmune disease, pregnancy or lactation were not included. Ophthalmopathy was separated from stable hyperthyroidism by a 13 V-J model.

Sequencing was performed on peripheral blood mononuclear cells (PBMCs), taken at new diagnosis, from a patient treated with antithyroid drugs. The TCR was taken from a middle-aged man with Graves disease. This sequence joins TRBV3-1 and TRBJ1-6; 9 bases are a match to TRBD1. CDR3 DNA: TGTGCCAGCAGCGACGGGACAGGGCGGAATTCACCCCTCCACTTT. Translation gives CASSDGTGRNSPLHF.